The next 8 T cell receptor beta chains were all read from a single sample in a study of PD-1 blockade in classical Hodgkin lymphoma. The repertoire was sequenced with immunoSEQ multiplex PCR; TCRdb's copy has only in-frame clones and lacks some. The sample contains 20,000 to 25,000 clones, around 70% of which appear only once. Sample time point: cycle 4 day 1 (C4D1), after five to seven weeks of nivolumab. After autologous stem cell transplantation all patients relapsed, and prior brentuximab vedotin exposure differed between cohorts. The sample was peripheral blood mononuclear cells (PBMCs), taken before the fourth cycle of nivolumab. These receptors all come from a human donor with classical Hodgkin lymphoma.

Concerning this clone: Additional DNA sequences in this sample encode the identical CDR3. The V gene is TRBV2, the J gene TRBJ2-7, with D possibly matching TRBD1 (5 bases). Germline assignment: CDR1 SNHLY and CDR2 FYNNEI. The CDR3 contains 14 residues. Trimming pared 3 bases from V and 0 bases from J, leaving 9 bases between. In DNA, the CDR3 is TGTGCCAGCAGTGACCAGGGCGCCTCCTACGAGCAGTACTTC. Amino acid sequence: CASSDQGASYEQYF.

This clone appeared a few times. The V call is TRBV5-4, the J call TRBJ2-2; D remains unclear. The V end lost 3 bases, the J end lost 5 bases, and 2 bases lay between the germline ends. The CDR3 has 11 amino acids. The germline V gene encodes CDR1 SGHNT and CDR2 YYREEE (reference sequence). The DNA for the CDR3 is TGTGCCAGCAGCTCAACCGGGGAGCTGTTTTTT. It translates to CASSSTGELFF.

The chain employs TRBV7-2 and TRBJ1-2; D gene unclear. Deletions cut 3 bases from V and 4 bases from J, with 6 bases between. Germline V gene lookup returns CDR1 SGHTA and CDR2 FQGNSA. The CDR3 has 12 residues. The CDR3 coding sequence is TGTGCCAGCAGCTTCGGGCCCTATGGCTACACCTTC. Translating gives CASSFGPYGYTF.

The chain employs TRBV19 and TRBJ2-5; TRBD2 might be the D (5 bases). Trimming shortened V by 5 bases and J by 5 bases, and 15 bases separated the two germline ends. The CDR3 has 14 amino acids. Per germline, CDR1 LNHDA and CDR2 SQIVND (reference sequence). CDR3 in DNA: TGTGCCAGTAGTGACGAACTAGTGTACGAGACCCAGTACTTC. It is translated as CASSDELVYETQYF.

The rearrangement links TRBV5-4 to TRBJ2-7, with D possibly TRBD1 on 6 matching bases. Trimming cost V 4 bases and J 3 bases, with 20 bases left between them. The CDR3 contains 16 residues. The germline CDR1 and CDR2 sequences are SGHNT and YYREEE (reference sequence). The CDR3 coding sequence is TGTGCCAGCAGCCCTAGCTCGGCACAGGGAAACTACGAGCAGTACTTC. Translated: CASSPSSAQGNYEQYF.

The J gene is TRBJ2-7, the V gene TRBV2, with TRBD1 as a possible D gene (6 bases). V was pared by 5 bases and J by 7 bases, with 18 bases between. The CDR3 sequence is 14 residues long. The germline gives CDR1 SNHLY, CDR2 FYNNEI. Here the CDR3 DNA reads TGTGCCAGCAGTCAAACAGGACAGTTTCGGGAGCAGTACTTC. Its protein is CASSQTGQFREQYF.

The rearrangement uses TRBV2 and TRBJ2-1, with TRBD2 matching 16 bases. Germline assignment: CDR1 SNHLY and CDR2 FYNNEI. V was clipped by 2 bases and J by 15 bases; unmatched bases: 13. The CDR3 covers 17 residues. CDR3 loop: CASSELLGLAGGPGGFF. The CDR3 DNA reads TGTGCCAGCAGTGAACTATTGGGACTAGCGGGAGGGCCGGGGGGGTTCTTC.

The rearrangement uses TRBV4-3 and TRBJ1-6, with TRBD1 identical over 8 bases. This CDR3 is built from 15 residues. J lost 7 bases, V lost 1 base, and 3 bases had no gene match. The V gene's germline CDR1 is LGHNA and CDR2 YSLEER. The CDR3 DNA follows: TGCGCCAGCAGCCAAGGGACAGGGCAGAATTCACCCCTCCACTTT. Its translation: CASSQGTGQNSPLHF.